Listed here are 4 T cell receptor beta chains from one sample, sequenced in a study of CD8 T cells in ankylosing spondylitis (TCRdb year 2017). Overall study results and their limits: A TCR beta motif made up of under ten highly homologous amino acid variants appeared to be characteristic of blood from ankylosing spondylitis patients.

Their recognized antigens are unknown. The library was obtained by 5' RACE. Sequencer: Illumina HiSeq 2500. TCRdb trimmed public reads at Q25 via fastp, called clones via MiXCR and kept in-frame beta chains. Duplicate CDR3 protein sequences are folded into a single record with the most common DNA and genes. This sample lists about 800,000 distinct CDR3 sequences; about 12% were detected once. Just over 0.5% of the sample lies in the top ten. Sequenced: blood, either unsorted or a sorted T cell fraction (not recorded which). The receptors here all came from a male donor with ankylosing spondylitis.

This clonotype was observed a few times. The chain couples TRBV4-1 to TRBJ2-2; 9 nucleotides align to TRBD1. Germline V gene data show CDR1 as MGHRA and CDR2 as YSYEKL. Trimming removed 2 bases from V and 6 bases from J; junction bases left unmatched: 7. The CDR3 sequence is 16 residues long. CDR3 residues: CASSQPYRGLAGELFF. The CDR3 DNA reads TGCGCCAGCAGCCAACCCTACAGGGGGCTGGCCGGGGAGCTGTTTTTT.

A few counts support this clonotype. The V call is TRBV2, the J call TRBJ2-1; TRBD2 matches 12 bases. The V gene end was trimmed by 10 bases and the J gene end by 4 bases; junction bases not matched to a gene: 2. The length of the CDR3 is 13 residues. CDR1 is SNHLY, CDR2 FYNNEI, per germline. As DNA, the CDR3 is TGTGCCACCGGGACTAGCGGGTACAATGAGCAGTTCTTC. Its protein product is CATGTSGYNEQFF.

The genes are TRBV4-1 and TRBJ1-1, with D tentatively TRBD1 (6 bases). The germline gives CDR1 MGHRA, CDR2 YSYEKL. Deletions cut 3 bases from V and 1 base from J, with 15 bases between. This CDR3 has 16 residues. The DNA of the CDR3 is TGCGCCAGCAGCCATATCGGGGGGCCGAGGAACACTGAAGCTTTCTTT. Protein sequence: CASSHIGGPRNTEAFF.

The chain links TRBV20-1 to TRBJ2-7, with 11 bases that match TRBD1. The V gene's germline CDR1 is DFQATT and CDR2 SNEGSKA (reference sequence). This CDR3 is 16 amino acids long. Unmatched junction bases numbered 14, after V lost 7 bases and J lost 3 bases. The CDR3 reads CSGRGTGGSSIYEQYF. DNA of the CDR3: TGCAGTGGACGGGGGACAGGGGGATCCTCAATCTACGAGCAGTACTTC.